Sequencing of this T cell receptor beta chain was carried out in a study of identical twins. Study observations and caveats: Memory repertoires lacked the insertion deficit that abundant cord blood beta clonotypes showed. Alpha sequences out of frame and shared by twins had excess low generation probability.

TCRdb fed the 5' RACE reads into MiXCR, producing one record per CDR3 protein. The sample includes 1.5 million to 2 million distinct CDR3 sequences, roughly a third of them seen just once. This clonotype has more than one count but fewer than ten. Its matching antigen is unknown. From germline, CDR1 is MDHEN and CDR2 SYDVKM. The V gene end was trimmed by 6 bases and the J gene end by 6 bases; junction bases not matched to a gene: 7. The CDR3 runs 14 residues. The sample consisted of cord blood. This chain links TRBV28 with TRBJ2-1; 8 bases fit TRBD2. The sequence derives from a newborn girl in good health. The CDR3 reads CASRTAGTSNEQFF. DNA of the CDR3: TGTGCCAGCAGGACCGCCGGGACTAGCAATGAGCAGTTCTTC.